This TCR beta chain comes out of a study of cytomegalovirus exposure and HLA in healthy donors. V lost 7 bases to trimming and J lost 5 bases, with 10 bases between them. The CDR3 totals 11 residues. CDR1 is SGHRS and CDR2 is YFSETQ in the germline V gene. The PCR used 60 Vbeta and 13 Jbeta primers. Generated by immunoSEQ multiplex PCR, the TCRdb table keeps only in-frame clones and is missing some. The data show 150,000 to 200,000 clones, 76% seen once. Regarding the study as a whole: The study designated some 180 TCR beta chains cytomegalovirus-associated. A later examination showed that TCR association rates differed by HLA locus, with DRB1 most and HLA-C fewest.

This clone appeared a few times. The antigen remains unidentified. This receptor was obtained from a man younger than 30 in good health and CMV-seronegative. The chain is built from TRBV5-1 and TRBJ2-7, with D uncertain. The material sequenced was PBMCs. CDR3 bases: TGCGCCAGCCACGAAGCCCACGAGCAGTACTTC. Amino acids: CASHEAHEQYF.